This T cell receptor beta chain emerged from a study of CD8 T cells in Susac syndrome (dated by TCRdb to the late 2010s). Context from the whole study: Of the Susac syndrome patients who were sequenced, more than five had clinically active disease and eight or nine were in clinical remission. At the time of blood withdrawal, Susac syndrome patients were either therapy-naive, taking corticosteroids (with some also receiving IVIg), or on IVIg alone. Whether CD8+ T cell activation and differentiation in Susac syndrome was antigen driven was tested using repertoire sequencing. CD8+ T cell repertoire clonality was compared between some 12 healthy donors, around 14 Susac syndrome patients and roughly 15 multiple sclerosis patients. Findings and caveats that apply to the study as a whole: CD8+ repertoires in Susac syndrome showed clonal expansion, which was highest in CD8+ TEMRA cells and was greater in clinically active patients than in remitting patients. The number of individuals in the TCR sequencing and HLA analysis was acknowledged as relatively small. Sixteen Susac-specific public clones were identified in the total CD8+ repertoire, and several Susac-specific public clones were identified in the CD8+ TEMRA repertoire.

As concerns this clonotype: Its antigen is not yet known. Base quality data are lacking; no much larger clone is found one base away.

High-throughput TCR beta sequencing profiled peripheral blood CD8+ and CD4+ T cells from healthy donors, Susac syndrome patients and multiple sclerosis patients. The Susac syndrome patients fulfilled recently defined diagnostic criteria for definite or probable disease. CD8+ TEMRA cells were enriched by FACS, while bulk CD8+ and CD4+ T cells were purified by magnetic negative isolation. Blood was collected in EDTA tubes and processed within 24 hours, with PBMCs isolated through density gradient centrifugation. PBMCs intended for TCR sequencing were cryopreserved in liquid nitrogen and thawed later in a water bath at 37 degrees C. A purity of at least 90% was achieved for sorted or isolated CD4+, CD8+ and CD8+ TEMRA cells. From its cysteine to its phenylalanine, the CDR3 spans 14 amino acids. Only the CDR3 DNA stays, 42 bases, in frame from base 1. V sheds 5 bases and J sheds 3 bases, leaving 11 bases between their ends.

RNA was extracted with the RNeasy kit and 0.5 to 1 ug was reverse transcribed using random hexamers. The immunoSEQ multiplex PCR assay, covering 54 Vbeta and 13 Jbeta segments, was used to amplify TCR beta CDR3 regions. PCR amplification bias was corrected using a synthetic template baseline for primer optimization and computational correction. Turning to the authors' computational methods: Reads were annotated to V, D and J genes per IMGT and analyzed with immunoSEQ Analyzer, keeping only productive sequences. Clonality was calculated as one minus the Shannon entropy normalized by log2 of the number of productive unique sequences. For each patient and control, public and private clones were evaluated among the 100 most prevalent clones. Clones were defined as Susac-specific when absent from the healthy and MS cohorts, from approximately 1,100 published viral clones and from other ImmuneACCESS disease sequences. TCRdb trimmed the raw reads at Q25, called clones with MiXCR and kept productive beta chains. Rows merge per CDR3 protein into single entries with the most common DNA and genes. The authors' filters were not applied to this entry. Within this sample are about 110,000 distinct CDR3 sequences, with roughly 95% of them counted one time only. The ten largest clones capture 0.41% of the sample.

The material sequenced was CD8+ T cells from PBMCs. Recombination joined TRBV12-3 or TRBV12-4 with TRBJ1-5, with a weak D call of TRBD1 (6 bases match). The clonotype originates from a human donor with Susac syndrome. CDR3 region: CASSPGVSNQPQHF. The sequenced DNA is TGTGCCAGCAGTCCAGGGGTCTCCAATCAGCCCCAGCATTTT.